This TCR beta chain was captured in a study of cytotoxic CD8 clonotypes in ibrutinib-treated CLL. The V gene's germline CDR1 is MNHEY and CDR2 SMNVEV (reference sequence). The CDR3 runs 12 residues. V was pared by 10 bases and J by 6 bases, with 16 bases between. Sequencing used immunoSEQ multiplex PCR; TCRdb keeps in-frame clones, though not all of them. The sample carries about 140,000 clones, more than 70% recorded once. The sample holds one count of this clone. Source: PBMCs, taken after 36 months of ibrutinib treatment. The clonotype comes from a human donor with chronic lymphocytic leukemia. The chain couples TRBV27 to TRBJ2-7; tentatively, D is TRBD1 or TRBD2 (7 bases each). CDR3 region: CATRGGFSEQYF. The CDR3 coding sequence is TGTGCCACCAGGGGGGGCTTCTCCGAGCAGTACTTC.